This T cell receptor beta chain was recorded in a study of shared T cell receptors in the human thymus. Trimming at V came to 3 bases and at J to 2 bases, leaving 3 bases not matched to a gene. The CDR3 sequence is 15 residues long. Germline CDR1 reads SGHNT; CDR2 reads YYREEE (reference sequence). Assay: immunoSEQ multiplex PCR; the TCRdb copy retains only in-frame clones and omits some. The sample lists about 380,000 clones, 95% seen once, with about 0.02% in the top ten. The sequencing sample was made of thymocytes. The chain uses TRBV5-4 and TRBJ2-2; the match to TRBD1 covers 8 bases. This TCR was sampled from a human donor. CDR3 residues: CASSSTGDNTGELFF. For the CDR3, the DNA is TGTGCCAGCAGCTCGACAGGGGATAACACCGGGGAGCTGTTTTTT.